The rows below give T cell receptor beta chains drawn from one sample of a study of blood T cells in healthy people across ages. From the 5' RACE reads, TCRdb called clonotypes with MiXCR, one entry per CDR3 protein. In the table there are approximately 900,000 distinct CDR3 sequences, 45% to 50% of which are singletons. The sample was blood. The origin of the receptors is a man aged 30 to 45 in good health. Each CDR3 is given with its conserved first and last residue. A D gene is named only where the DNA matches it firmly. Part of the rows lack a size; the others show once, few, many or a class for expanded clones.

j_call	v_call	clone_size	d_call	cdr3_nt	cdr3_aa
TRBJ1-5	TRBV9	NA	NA	TGTGCCAGCACTCGGGGTGAGGGGGGCAATCAGCCCCAGCATTTT	CASTRGEGGNQPQHF
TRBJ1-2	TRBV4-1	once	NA	TGCGCCAGCAGCCAAGTGGCAGGGGACTATGGCTACACCTTC	CASSQVAGDYGYTF
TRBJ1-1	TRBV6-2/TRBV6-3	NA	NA	TGTGCCAGCAGGCTGAAGGGGGTCTGGGCGGAGAACACTGAAGCTTTCTTT	CASRLKGVWAENTEAFF
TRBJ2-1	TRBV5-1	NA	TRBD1	TGCGCCAGCAGCTCCCTCGAGGGGGCCTTGGGTGAGCAGTTCTTC	CASSSLEGALGEQFF
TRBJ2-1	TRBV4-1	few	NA	TGCGCCAGCAGCCAAGTCGGACTTGGGGAGCGGTTCTTC	CASSQVGLGERFF
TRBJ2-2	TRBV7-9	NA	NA	TGTGCCAGCGAACCTCGACAGAACACCGGGGAGCTGTTTTTT	CASEPRQNTGELFF
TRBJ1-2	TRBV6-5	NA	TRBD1	TGTGCCAGCAGTTACTCCCCAGGGGGCAGGGGGCAGGATGGCTACACCTTC	CASSYSPGGRGQDGYTF
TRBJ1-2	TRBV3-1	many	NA	TGTGCCAGCAGTTCAGGGAGGGGCCTCTATGGCTACACCTTC	CASSSGRGLYGYTF
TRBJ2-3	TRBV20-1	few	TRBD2	TGCAGTGCTCAGAGGGAGGGAATGACAGATACGCAGTATTTT	CSAQREGMTDTQYF
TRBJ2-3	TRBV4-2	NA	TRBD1	TGTGCCAGCAGCCCACTGACAGCCGTTGGGACAGGGGACTCAGATACGCAGTATTTT	CASSPLTAVGTGDSDTQYF
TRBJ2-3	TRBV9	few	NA	TGTGCCAGCAGCGTAATAGGGCTTAGCACAGATACGCAGTATTTT	CASSVIGLSTDTQYF
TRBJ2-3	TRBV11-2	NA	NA	TGTGCCAGCAGAACGACCATTCGGCGTGCGCAGTATTTT	CASRTTIRRAQYF
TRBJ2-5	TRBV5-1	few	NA	TGCGCCAGCAGGGACAGTGGGCAGGAGACCCAGTACTTC	CASRDSGQETQYF
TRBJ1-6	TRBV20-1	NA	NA	TGCACCGCGGAGCGACACAAAAATTCACCCCTCCACTTT	CTAERHKNSPLHF
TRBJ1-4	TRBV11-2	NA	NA	TGTGCCAGCAGTCGGACGGCATCTAATGAAAAACTGTTTTTT	CASSRTASNEKLFF
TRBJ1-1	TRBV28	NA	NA	TGTGCCAGCAGTCCATTCGTCCGTGAAGCTTTCTTT	CASSPFVREAFF
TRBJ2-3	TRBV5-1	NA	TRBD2	TGCGCCAGCAGCTCCTTAGCGGGGGTGGGCACAGATACGCAGTATTTT	CASSSLAGVGTDTQYF
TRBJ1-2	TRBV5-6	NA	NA	TGTGCCAGCAGCCCGGAGGGGGGAAGGGTCGGCTACACCTTC	CASSPEGGRVGYTF
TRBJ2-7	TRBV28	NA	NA	TGTGCCAGCCTCTGGGGAGGGGGAGACTCCTACGAGCAGTACTTC	CASLWGGGDSYEQYF
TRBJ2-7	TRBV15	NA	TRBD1	TGTGCCACCAGCAGAGGGAAGACAGGGGTTCGCCACGAGCAGTACTTC	CATSRGKTGVRHEQYF
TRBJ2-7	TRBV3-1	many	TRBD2	TGTGCCAGCAGCCAATATACGGGGGGACCCTACGAGCAGTACTTC	CASSQYTGGPYEQYF
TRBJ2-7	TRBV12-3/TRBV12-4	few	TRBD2	TGTGCCAGCAGTTTCGCCGGACTAGCGGCTTACGAGCAGTACTTC	CASSFAGLAAYEQYF
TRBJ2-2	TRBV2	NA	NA	TGTGCCACTGGGGAGAGGTTATACACCGGGGAGCTGTTTTTT	CATGERLYTGELFF
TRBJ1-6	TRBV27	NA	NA	TGTGCCAGCCGGGGCCTCGAAAACTCACCCCTCCACTTT	CASRGLENSPLHF
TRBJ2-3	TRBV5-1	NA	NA	TGCGCCAGCAGCTTGGTTCGAGCCACGGATACGCAGTATTTT	CASSLVRATDTQYF
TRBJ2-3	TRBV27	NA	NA	TGTGCCAGCAGTTCCTACAGGAGCTTTAGCACAGATACGCAGTATTTT	CASSSYRSFSTDTQYF
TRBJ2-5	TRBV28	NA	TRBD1	TGTGCCAGCAGTTTAAGTCGTCCGGGACAGGTGCGGGAGACCCAGTACTTC	CASSLSRPGQVRETQYF
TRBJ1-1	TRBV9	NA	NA	TGTGCCAGCAGCCGCGGGGGGCCCCGGGGCACTGAAGCTTTCTTT	CASSRGGPRGTEAFF
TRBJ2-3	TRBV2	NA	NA	TGTGCCAACAGTCCCCCGCCGGATACGCAGTATTTT	CANSPPPDTQYF
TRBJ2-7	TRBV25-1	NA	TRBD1	TGTGCCAGCAGTGAGGAGGGGACAGGGGTCTACGAGCAGTACTTC	CASSEEGTGVYEQYF
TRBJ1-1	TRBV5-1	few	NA	TGCGCCAGCAGCTTGGTAGGACGGAACGCTGAAGCTTTCTTT	CASSLVGRNAEAFF
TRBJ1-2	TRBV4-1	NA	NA	TGCGCCAGCAGCCAAGAGGGGGCTACTAACTATGGCTACACCTTC	CASSQEGATNYGYTF
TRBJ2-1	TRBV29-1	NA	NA	TGCAGCGTTTTGCCCACCGGGAGCTCCTACAATGAGCAGTTCTTC	CSVLPTGSSYNEQFF
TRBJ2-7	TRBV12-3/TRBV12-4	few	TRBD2	TGTGCCAGCAATCTCGGGGGGGCCTCCGAGCAGTACTTC	CASNLGGASEQYF
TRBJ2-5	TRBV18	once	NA	TGTGCCGGCTCACCTCAAGAGACCCAGTACTTC	CAGSPQETQYF
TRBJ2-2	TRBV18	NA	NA	TGTGCCAGCTCGATTTCTCTGGGGCGCGACACCGGGGAGCTGTTTTTT	CASSISLGRDTGELFF
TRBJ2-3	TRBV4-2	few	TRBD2	TGTGCCAGCAGCCAAGTATCACTAGCGGGGGGATCAGATACGCAGTATTTT	CASSQVSLAGGSDTQYF
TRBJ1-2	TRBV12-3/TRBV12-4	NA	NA	TGTGCCAGCAGTAACCTGGACCAGCTATGGGCATTTGGCTACACCTTC	CASSNLDQLWAFGYTF
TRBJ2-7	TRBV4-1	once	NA	TGCGCCAGCAGCCAAGAAATTGACGGAGGCCTTGGCGAGCAGTACTTC	CASSQEIDGGLGEQYF
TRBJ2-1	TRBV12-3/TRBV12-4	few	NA	TGTGCCAGCAGTTTACTAGCTACTGAGCAGTTCTTC	CASSLLATEQFF
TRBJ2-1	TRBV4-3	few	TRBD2	TGCGCCAGCAGCCAAGAGCGGGGCGGGAGGCAGTTCTTC	CASSQERGGRQFF
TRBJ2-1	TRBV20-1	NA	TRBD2	TGCAGTGCTAGAGTCCGACGAGCGGGGAAGAATGAGCAGTTCTTC	CSARVRRAGKNEQFF
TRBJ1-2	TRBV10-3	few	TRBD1	TGTGCCATCAGTGAGTCACCGGGACAGGGCTATGGCTACACCTTC	CAISESPGQGYGYTF
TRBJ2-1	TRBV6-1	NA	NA	TGTGCCAGCAGTCCCGGACAGAGGGGAGATGAGCAGTTCTTC	CASSPGQRGDEQFF
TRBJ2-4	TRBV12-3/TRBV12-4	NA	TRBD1	TGTGCCAGCAGTAACAGGGGATCGGCCAAAAACATTCAGTACTTC	CASSNRGSAKNIQYF
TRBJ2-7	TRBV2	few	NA	TGTGCCAGCCTCCTAAACGAGCAGTACTTC	CASLLNEQYF
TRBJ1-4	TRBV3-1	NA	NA	TGTGCCAGCAGCCCCCCGGGGGGCTATAATGAAAAACTGTTTTTT	CASSPPGGYNEKLFF
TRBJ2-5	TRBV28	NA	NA	TGTGCCAGCAGTTTGGGGCAGGGGGGAAACCAAGAGACCCAGTACTTC	CASSLGQGGNQETQYF
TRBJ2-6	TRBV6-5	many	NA	TGTGCCAGTTCTGGGGCCAACGTCCTGACTTTC	CASSGANVLTF
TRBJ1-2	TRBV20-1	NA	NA	TGCAGTGCTACCGGGACGAATGTATGGGGCTATGGCTACACCTTC	CSATGTNVWGYGYTF
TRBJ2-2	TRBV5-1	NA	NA	TGCGCCAGCAGCTCACGGCCCAGGCCTCGGGGGTCCAGCGCCGGGGAGCTGTTTTTT	CASSSRPRPRGSSAGELFF
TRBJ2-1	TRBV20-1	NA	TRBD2	TGCAGTGCTAGTGGGCTCGGTCTAGCGGGAGAGCCCTCCTACAATGAGCAGTTCTTC	CSASGLGLAGEPSYNEQFF
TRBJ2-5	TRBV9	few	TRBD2	TGTGCCAGCAGCGTGAGCGGGGGGGCCGCGGGGGAGACCCAGTACTTC	CASSVSGGAAGETQYF
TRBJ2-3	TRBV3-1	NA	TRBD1	TGTGCCAGCAGTCAACAGGGGGCTGGAGGGGATACGCAGTATTTT	CASSQQGAGGDTQYF
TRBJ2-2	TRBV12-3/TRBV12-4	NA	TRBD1	TGTGCCAGCAGTTTCGACAGGACAGGAAACACCTGGGGGCTGTTTTTT	CASSFDRTGNTWGLFF
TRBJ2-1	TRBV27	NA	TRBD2	TGTGCCAGCAGTTATCAGGGACTAGCGGCTTACAATGAGCAGTTCTTC	CASSYQGLAAYNEQFF
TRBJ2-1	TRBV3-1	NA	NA	TGTGCCAGCAGCTCTATGGGGGGGCTCAATGAGCAGTTCTTC	CASSSMGGLNEQFF